These T cell receptor beta chains were read from a single sample in a study of T cells after yellow fever vaccination. TCRdb re-derived calls from the 5' RACE reads in MiXCR, one entry per CDR3 protein. The repertoire holds some 420,000 distinct CDR3 sequences, 18% seen once, with around 17% in the top ten. The sample consisted of PBMCs, taken before the yellow fever booster vaccination. Receptor source: a man between 18 and 29 years old who received the YFV17D yellow fever vaccine. Both conserved end residues are part of each CDR3. A D gene is named only where the DNA matches it firmly. Rows give clone size only sometimes, using once, few, many, or a class for an expanded clone.

V	size	D	J	CDR3	DNA
TRBV11-3	few	TRBD2	TRBJ2-1	CASSKGLAGGIIEQFF	TGTGCCAGCAGCAAGGGGCTAGCGGGGGGCATCATTGAGCAGTTCTTC
TRBV29-1	once	NA	TRBJ2-7	CSVEGGATYEQYF	TGCAGCGTTGAAGGGGGGGCCACCTACGAGCAGTACTTC
TRBV4-2	few	NA	TRBJ1-1	CASSQGRLTEAFF	TGTGCCAGCAGCCAGGGACGGCTCACTGAAGCTTTCTTT
TRBV28	NA	NA	TRBJ1-1	CASSSSGDVFGAFF	TGTGCCAGCAGTTCGTCGGGGGATGTTTTTGGGGCTTTCTTT
TRBV10-3	many	NA	TRBJ1-3	CAISGSSGNTIYF	TGTGCCATCAGTGGCAGCTCTGGAAACACCATATATTTT
TRBV2	few	NA	TRBJ1-1	CASSREDAEAFF	TGTGCCAGCAGTCGGGAAGACGCTGAAGCTTTCTTT
TRBV7-9	few	TRBD1	TRBJ1-5	CASSRQGSGQPQHF	TGTGCCAGCAGCCGACAGGGGTCGGGTCAGCCCCAGCATTTT
TRBV9	NA	NA	TRBJ1-1	CASSVATGTFNTEAFF	TGTGCCAGCAGCGTAGCTACCGGGACATTCAACACTGAAGCTTTCTTT
TRBV12-3/TRBV12-4	NA	NA	TRBJ1-2	CASSTGTRGYTF	TGTGCCAGCAGTACAGGGACCAGAGGCTACACCTTC
TRBV4-3	few	NA	TRBJ1-4	CASSQDMTQKLFF	TGCGCCAGCAGCCAAGATATGACGCAAAAACTGTTTTTT
TRBV4-1	NA	TRBD1	TRBJ1-4	CASSHDRVWANEKLFF	TGCGCCAGCAGCCACGACAGGGTTTGGGCTAATGAAAAACTGTTTTTT
TRBV19	few	NA	TRBJ1-1	CASGTLWMNTEAFF	TGTGCCAGTGGGACGCTCTGGATGAACACTGAAGCTTTCTTT
TRBV5-1	few	NA	TRBJ1-2	CASSLETEGWIGYTF	TGCGCCAGCAGCTTGGAGACGGAGGGGTGGATCGGCTACACCTTC
TRBV7-8	NA	TRBD1	TRBJ1-5	CASSSGQVSNQPQHF	TGTGCCAGCAGCTCGGGACAGGTTAGCAATCAGCCCCAGCATTTT
TRBV4-2	NA	TRBD2	TRBJ2-3	CASSQNRGGPDTQYF	TGTGCCAGCAGCCAAAATCGGGGGGGCCCGGATACGCAGTATTTT
TRBV6-1	few	TRBD1	TRBJ2-1	CASRWGQGYNEQFF	TGTGCCAGCAGGTGGGGACAGGGGTACAATGAGCAGTTCTTC
TRBV27	NA	NA	TRBJ2-6	CASLGGAESGANVLTF	TGTGCCAGCCTAGGGGGGGCTGAGTCTGGGGCCAACGTCCTGACTTTC
TRBV4-1	NA	NA	TRBJ1-1	CASSLHRRTDTEAFF	TGCGCCAGCAGCCTCCACAGACGGACTGACACTGAAGCTTTCTTT
TRBV6-1	many	TRBD1	TRBJ1-2	CASSETGATNYGYTF	TGTGCCAGCAGTGAGACAGGGGCAACTAACTATGGCTACACCTTC
TRBV18	NA	TRBD2	TRBJ2-1	CASSPRSGGRNEQFF	TGTGCCAGCTCACCACGAAGCGGGGGCCGCAATGAGCAGTTCTTC
TRBV4-3	many	TRBD1	TRBJ1-5	CASSQESGQGPQPQHF	TGCGCCAGCAGCCAAGAATCCGGACAGGGGCCTCAGCCCCAGCATTTT
TRBV6-5	few	TRBD2	TRBJ2-7	CASTAPGGAYEQYF	TGTGCCAGCACCGCCCCGGGGGGGGCCTACGAGCAGTACTTC
TRBV4-1	NA	TRBD2	TRBJ2-2	CASSQVFLAGGNTGELFF	TGCGCCAGCAGCCAAGTCTTTCTAGCGGGGGGGAACACCGGGGAGCTGTTTTTT
TRBV4-2	few	NA	TRBJ1-4	CASSRSYSGDGNEKLFF	TGTGCCAGCAGCAGATCTTACTCCGGGGACGGTAATGAAAAACTGTTTTTT
TRBV12-3/TRBV12-4	NA	NA	TRBJ1-2	CASSVRDGYGYTF	TGTGCCAGCAGCGTCCGGGACGGCTATGGCTACACCTTC
TRBV4-3	NA	NA	TRBJ1-1	CASSQERAGPEAFF	TGCGCCAGCAGCCAAGAGAGGGCAGGCCCTGAAGCTTTCTTT
TRBV4-3	NA	NA	TRBJ2-5	CASSQESAYPQETQYF	TGCGCCAGCAGCCAAGAAAGCGCGTATCCCCAAGAGACCCAGTACTTC
TRBV9	few	TRBD1	TRBJ2-2	CASSLDRADGELFF	TGTGCCAGCAGCCTCGACAGGGCGGACGGGGAGCTGTTTTTT
TRBV20-1	few	TRBD1	TRBJ1-4	CSATGTGDEKLFF	TGCAGTGCTACCGGGACAGGGGATGAAAAACTGTTTTTT
TRBV24-1	many	NA	TRBJ2-1	CATSDASAREQFF	TGTGCCACCAGTGATGCCTCAGCCCGTGAGCAGTTCTTC
TRBV7-9	NA	NA	TRBJ1-2	CASTADANYGYTF	TGTGCCAGCACCGCGGATGCAAACTATGGCTACACCTTC